Shown below are 19 T cell receptor beta chains from a single sample sequenced in a study of Ad26.COV2.S vaccination and SARS-CoV-2 variants. Treatment denoted: over 15 received Ad26.COV2.S at low or high dose, single or two shots; a few received placebo; per-sample allocation not given. Following the first vaccine or placebo injection, samples were taken on day 63. Sequencing used immunoSEQ multiplex PCR; TCRdb keeps in-frame clones, though not all of them. The repertoire holds 400,000 to 450,000 clones, with 92% as singletons. The source material was peripheral blood, sampled in a trial of Ad26.COV2.S vaccine versus placebo. These receptors originate from a person between 18 and 65 years old who received the Ad26.COV2.S COVID-19 vaccine or a placebo.

As for this clone: Other DNA sequences in this specimen translate into the identical CDR3. This chain connects TRBV4-3 to TRBJ2-7; D may match TRBD1 or TRBD2 (5 bases each). Between the trimmed V and J ends, which lost 3 bases and 4 bases, there was a span of 16 bases. Germline V CDR1 and CDR2: LGHNA, YSLEER. The CDR3 is 15 amino acids. CDR3 in DNA: TGCGCCAGCAGCCATTCCGGGACCGGGGAATACGAGCAGTACTTC. It translates to CASSHSGTGEYEQYF.

The chain couples TRBV10-3 to TRBJ1-5, with TRBD1 identical over 12 bases. The germline gives CDR1 ENHRY, CDR2 SYGVKD. The V and J ends lost 8 bases and 6 bases, in that order; junction bases with no gene match: 2. This CDR3 comprises 13 residues. The CDR3 region is CAIGTGGSQPQHF. CDR3 bases: TGTGCCATCGGGACAGGGGGCAGTCAGCCCCAGCATTTT.

The chain links TRBV3-1 (or the pseudogene TRBV3-2) to TRBJ1-2, with D hard to call. Trimming removed 2 bases at V and 0 bases at J, with 19 bases between. This CDR3 contains 18 residues. CDR1 and CDR2 from the germline V gene are LGHDT and YNNKEL (reference sequence). In nucleotides, the CDR3 is TGTGCCAGCAGCCAATTTGGCTCTATTCGGGTTTCTAACTATGGCTACACCTTC. Protein product: CASSQFGSIRVSNYGYTF.

About this clone itself: The junction differs from germline at one of its ends, possibly a read error. The J gene is TRBJ2-2, the V gene TRBV9, with no clear D. The CDR3 loop spans 13 amino acids. From germline, CDR1 is SGDLS and CDR2 YYNGEE. CDR3 sequence reads: CASSVVNAGELFF. The CDR3 DNA is TGTGCCAGCAGCGTAGTGAACGCCGGGGAGCTGTTTTTT.

The V gene is TRBV12-3 or TRBV12-4, the J gene TRBJ1-2, with unresolved D. V was cut by 5 bases and J by 4 bases, with 11 bases left in between. The CDR3 has 13 amino acids. The CDR3 reads CASSKTYGYGYTF. The CDR3 DNA reads TGTGCCAGCAGTAAAACTTACGGCTATGGCTACACCTTC.

The genes are TRBV6-5 and TRBJ2-7; D gene ambiguous. The CDR3 contains 15 residues. V gave up 0 bases and J gave up 0 bases, with 9 bases separating them. CDR1 and CDR2 from the germline V gene are MNHEY and SVGAGI. The CDR3 bases are TGTGCCAGCAGTTACTCGAGCAGCCCCTCCTACGAGCAGTACTTC. This sequence encodes CASSYSSSPSYEQYF.

The CDR3 DNA reads TGTGCCAGCAGCTCTACTCCGACGACAGGGGGCGGCAATGAGCAGTTCTTC. Protein product: CASSSTPTTGGGNEQFF. The J gene is TRBJ2-1, the V gene TRBV7-8, with 10 nucleotides matching TRBD1. The germline gives CDR1 SGHVS, CDR2 FQNEAQ. Unmatched junction bases numbered 12, after V lost 4 bases and J lost 6 bases. The CDR3 totals 17 residues.

CDR3: CASSKQGRYGYTF. CDR3 sequence (DNA): TGTGCCAGCAGTAAACAGGGGCGGTATGGCTACACCTTC. The J gene is TRBJ1-2, the V gene TRBV6-2 or TRBV6-3; 7 nucleotides align to TRBD1. The V gene end was trimmed by 5 bases and the J gene end by 5 bases; junction bases not matched to a gene: 5. Per the germline V gene, CDR1 is MNHEY and CDR2 is SVGEGT. The CDR3 length is 13 residues.

The chain carries TRBV20-1 and TRBJ2-1; the D is unclear. With 2 bases removed from V and 9 bases from J, the gap between germline ends came to 5 bases. Germline V gene data show CDR1 as DFQATT and CDR2 as SNEGSKA (reference sequence). The CDR3 spans 10 residues. The CDR3, as DNA: TGCAGTGCTAGATCTGGTGAGCAGTTCTTC. Translating it yields CSARSGEQFF.

The CDR3 reads CASSFHVMNTEAFF. CDR3 DNA sequence: TGTGCCAGCAGCTTTCATGTCATGAACACTGAAGCTTTCTTT. This chain uses TRBV5-6 with TRBJ1-1; D gene uncertain. This CDR3 spans 14 amino acids. V lost 2 bases and J 0 bases, leaving 8 bases between the germline ends. Germline values: CDR1 SGHDT, CDR2 YYEEEE. The full variable domain, rest sourced from reference TRBV5-6 and TRBJ1-1, is DAGVTQSPTHLIKTRGQQVTLRCSPKSGHDTVSWYQQALGQGPQFIFQYYEEEERQRGNFPDRFSGHQFPNYSSELNVNALLLGDSALYLCASSFHVMNTEAFFGQGTRLTVV.

This chain joins TRBV19 and TRBJ2-7, with 9 bases identical to TRBD2. The CDR3 has 16 residues. Per the germline V gene, CDR1 is LNHDA and CDR2 is SQIVND (reference sequence). J gave up 0 bases and V 3 bases, and 6 bases lay outside the gene matches. CDR3 residues: CASSIGGGASSYEQYF. The CDR3 coding sequence is TGTGCCAGTAGTATCGGCGGGGGGGCCTCCTCCTACGAGCAGTACTTC. Full variable domain (outside the CDR3, taken from reference TRBV19 and TRBJ2-7): DGGITQSPKYLFRKEGQNVTLSCEQNLNHDAMYWYRQDPGQGLRLIYYSQIVNDFQKGDIAEGYSVSREKKESFPLTVTSAQKNPTAFYLCASSIGGGASSYEQYFGPGTRLTVT.

The chain carries TRBV7-2 and TRBJ2-2, with D maybe TRBD2 (5 bases). V was cut by 1 base and J by 2 bases, with 14 bases left in between. CDR1 is SGHTA, CDR2 FQGNSA, per germline. This CDR3 is built from 17 residues. The CDR3 region is CASSLVRLAGNTGELFF. DNA for the CDR3: TGTGCCAGCAGCTTAGTGCGGCTAGCCGGCAACACCGGGGAGCTGTTTTTT.

The rearrangement links TRBV5-5 to TRBJ1-2; D is unclear. Germline assignment: CDR1 SGHKS and CDR2 YYEKEE (reference sequence). This CDR3 has 15 residues. V was pared by 2 bases and J by 1 base, with 12 bases between. DNA for the CDR3: TGTGCCAGCAGCTTTGGTTTCGGAGTTAACTATGGCTACACCTTC. This codes for CASSFGFGVNYGYTF. Full variable domain (outside the CDR3, taken from reference TRBV5-5 and TRBJ1-2): DAGVTQSPTHLIKTRGQQVTLRCSPISGHKSVSWYQQVLGQGPQFIFQYYEKEERGRGNFPDRFSARQFPNYSSELNVNALLLGDSALYLCASSFGFGVNYGYTFGSGTRLTVV.

This clone was found once. The genes are TRBV6-2 or TRBV6-3 and TRBJ2-3; D possibly uses TRBD1 or TRBD2 (6 bases each). Germline V gene lookup returns CDR1 MNHEY and CDR2 SVGEGT. V gave up 2 bases and J gave up 4 bases, with 7 bases separating them. The CDR3 spans 13 residues. CDR3 nucleotide sequence: TGTGCCAGCAGTTACCGGGGGCCAGATACGCAGTATTTT. It specifies CASSYRGPDTQYF.

The chain has TRBV11-2 and TRBJ2-1; tentatively, D is TRBD1 (6 bases). V lost 3 bases, J lost 5 bases, and 8 bases lay in between. The CDR3 loop spans 13 amino acids. Per the germline V gene, CDR1 is SGHAT and CDR2 is FQNNGV. CDR3 sequence (DNA): TGTGCCAGCAGCTTTGGACAGAACAATGAGCAGTTCTTC. Translated, it gives CASSFGQNNEQFF. Using reference TRBV11-2 and TRBJ2-1 for the parts outside the CDR3, the full variable domain is EAGVAQSPRYKIIEKRQSVAFWCNPISGHATLYWYQQILGQGPKLLIQFQNNGVVDDSQLPKDRFSAERLKGVDSTLKIQPAKLEDSAVYLCASSFGQNNEQFFGPGTRLTVL.

J is TRBJ1-5 and V is TRBV4-3; 12 bases agree with TRBD1. V was pared by 3 bases and J by 3 bases, with 21 bases of the junction left unmatched. The CDR3 covers 22 residues. Germline V gene data show CDR1 as LGHNA and CDR2 as YSLEER. The CDR3: CASSHFEGQGAPIARLNQPQHF. The CDR3 DNA reads TGCGCCAGCAGCCATTTTGAGGGACAGGGGGCCCCCATCGCCCGCCTCAATCAGCCCCAGCATTTT.

The chain links TRBV28 to TRBJ1-5; 7 positions agree with TRBD1. Germline V gene sequence: CDR1 MDHEN, CDR2 SYDVKM. The CDR3 covers 15 residues. V shed 4 bases and J 4 bases; nucleotides not matched to a gene: 7. The CDR3 nucleotides are TGTGCCAGCAGTTCAGGACAGGTTGGAAATCAGCCCCAGCATTTT. Translating gives CASSSGQVGNQPQHF. Together with reference TRBV28 and TRBJ1-5, the CDR3 gives the full variable domain: DVKVTQSSRYLVKRTGEKVFLECVQDMDHENMFWYRQDPGLGLRLIYFSYDVKMKEKGDIPEGYSVSREKKERFSLILESASTNQTSMYLCASSSGQVGNQPQHFGDGTRLSIL.

The V and J genes are TRBV6-2 or TRBV6-3 and TRBJ2-3; 9 bases map to TRBD2. This CDR3 spans 16 amino acids. With V trimmed by 1 base and J by 6 bases, 8 bases remained unmatched. CDR1 and CDR2 from the germline V gene are MNHEY and SVGEGT. The DNA of the CDR3 is TGTGCCAGCAGTTACTATGGCGGGGGGGCCCTGGATACGCAGTATTTT. Residues: CASSYYGGGALDTQYF.

CDR3 region: CASSSKAGGAFNEQFF. DNA of the CDR3: TGTGCCAGCAGCTCAAAAGCAGGGGGCGCTTTCAATGAGCAGTTCTTC. The V gene is TRBV28, the J gene TRBJ2-1, with 8 bases fitting TRBD1. The V gene's germline CDR1 is MDHEN and CDR2 SYDVKM. J gave up 6 bases and V 6 bases, and 13 bases lay outside the gene matches. This CDR3 has 16 residues.